The clone carrying this T cell receptor (beta chain) showed up just a few times. This sample was taken from a study of T cells in Graves' hyperthyroidism and ophthalmopathy. RNA transcripts provided the source from which TCR beta CDR3 regions were amplified. Carried out on the TCR CDR3, a first-round RT-PCR used the HTBI primer set. TCRdb analysed the multiplex PCR reads with MiXCR anew, one entry per CDR3 protein. The profile shows 300,000 to 450,000 distinct CDR3 sequences, 17% of them singletons. The blood sample dates from first hyperthyroidism diagnosis, preceding any ophthalmopathy symptoms. PBMCs came from around 10 ml fresh peripheral blood. Germline CDR1 is SEHNR and CDR2 is FQNEAQ (reference sequence). The V gene end was trimmed by 5 bases and the J gene end by 5 bases; junction bases not matched to a gene: 7. The CDR3 covers 15 residues.

Specimen: blood. The V gene is TRBV7-9, the J gene TRBJ2-5, with TRBD1 matching over 11 bases. The origin of this receptor is a woman in her twenties or thirties with Graves' hyperthyroidism that later progressed to Graves' ophthalmopathy. CDR3 sequence: CASSADRGLWETQYF. CDR3 bases: TGTGCCAGCAGCGCGGACAGGGGGCTTTGGGAGACCCAGTACTTC.